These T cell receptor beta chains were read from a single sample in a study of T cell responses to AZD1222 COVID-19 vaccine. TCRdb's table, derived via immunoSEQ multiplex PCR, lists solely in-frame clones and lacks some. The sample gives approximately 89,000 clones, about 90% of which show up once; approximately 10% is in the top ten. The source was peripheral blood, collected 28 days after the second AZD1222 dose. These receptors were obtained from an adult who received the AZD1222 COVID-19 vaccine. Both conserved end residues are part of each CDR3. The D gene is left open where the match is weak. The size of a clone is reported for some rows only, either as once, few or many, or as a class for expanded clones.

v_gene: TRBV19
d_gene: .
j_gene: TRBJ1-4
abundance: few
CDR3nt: TGTGCCAGTAGTTTTGGGATGCCTAATGAAAAACTGTTTTTT
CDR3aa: CASSFGMPNEKLFF

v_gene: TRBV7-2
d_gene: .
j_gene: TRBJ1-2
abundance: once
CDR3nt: TGTGCCAGCAGCTTTCCCGTCGGGATCTATGGCTACACCTTC
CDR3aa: CASSFPVGIYGYTF

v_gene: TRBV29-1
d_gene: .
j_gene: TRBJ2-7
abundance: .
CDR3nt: TGCAGCGTGAAGAGAGGGGTGGGCTCCTACGAGCAGTACTTC
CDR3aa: CSVKRGVGSYEQYF

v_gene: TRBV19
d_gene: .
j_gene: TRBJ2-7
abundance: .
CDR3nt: TGTGCCAGTAGCTCGAATTACTACGAGCAGTACTTC
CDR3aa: CASSSNYYEQYF

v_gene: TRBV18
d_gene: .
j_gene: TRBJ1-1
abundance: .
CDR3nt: TGTGCCAGCTCATCCGCCGGGGGAGTCTTT
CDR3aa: CASSSAGGVF

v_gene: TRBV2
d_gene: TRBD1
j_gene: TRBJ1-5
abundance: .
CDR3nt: TGTGCCAGCAGGACAGGGAGTATCAATCAGCCCCAGCATTTT
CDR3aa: CASRTGSINQPQHF

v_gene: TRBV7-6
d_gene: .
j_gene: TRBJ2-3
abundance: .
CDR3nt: TGTGCCAGCAGCCTAGCCCTTAACACAGATACGCAGTATTTT
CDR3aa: CASSLALNTDTQYF

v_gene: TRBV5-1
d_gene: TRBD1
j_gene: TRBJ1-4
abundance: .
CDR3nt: TGCGCCAGCGCCGGGACAGGGGATGAAAAACTGTTTTTT
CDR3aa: CASAGTGDEKLFF

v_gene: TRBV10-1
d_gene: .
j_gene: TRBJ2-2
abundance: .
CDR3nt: TGCGCCAGCAGTGTGGCAGGGATGGGGAACACCGGGGAGCTGTTTTTT
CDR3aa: CASSVAGMGNTGELFF

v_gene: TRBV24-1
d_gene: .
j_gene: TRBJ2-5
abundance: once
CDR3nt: TGTGCCACCAGTGACACCCGCGGGTCGGAAGAGACCCAGTACTTC
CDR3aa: CATSDTRGSEETQYF

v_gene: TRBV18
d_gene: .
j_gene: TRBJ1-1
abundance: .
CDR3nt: TGTGCCAGCTCACCACTGGGGATGCGGGGGAACACTGAAGCTTTCTTT
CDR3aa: CASSPLGMRGNTEAFF

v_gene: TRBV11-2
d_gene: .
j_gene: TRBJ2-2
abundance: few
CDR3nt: TGTGCCAGCAGCCCCGTCGGGCTGAACACCGGGGAGCTGTTTTTT
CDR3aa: CASSPVGLNTGELFF

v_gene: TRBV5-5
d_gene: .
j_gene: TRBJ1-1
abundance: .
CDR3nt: TGTGCCAGCAGCTTGGTTTTTCGGGAGGCTGAAGCTTTCTTT
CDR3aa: CASSLVFREAEAFF

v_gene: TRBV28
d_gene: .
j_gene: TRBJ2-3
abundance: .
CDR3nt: TGTGCCAGCAACGAAAGCACAGATACGCAGTATTTT
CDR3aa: CASNESTDTQYF

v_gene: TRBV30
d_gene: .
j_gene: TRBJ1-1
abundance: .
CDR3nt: TGTGCCTTGGTGAACACTGAAGCTTTCTTT
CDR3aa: CALVNTEAFF

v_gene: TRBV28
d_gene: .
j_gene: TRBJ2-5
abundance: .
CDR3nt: TGTGCCAGCAGTTTTGGGGAGACCCAGTACTTC
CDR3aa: CASSFGETQYF

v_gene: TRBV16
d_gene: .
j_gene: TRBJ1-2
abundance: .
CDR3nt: TGTGCCAGCAGCCAATCCGGCCCTGGCTACACCTTC
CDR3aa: CASSQSGPGYTF

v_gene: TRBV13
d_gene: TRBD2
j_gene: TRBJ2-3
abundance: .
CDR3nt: TGTGCCAGCAGCTTACGGGCTAGCGGGGGCTCCGATACGCAGTATTTT
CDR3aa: CASSLRASGGSDTQYF

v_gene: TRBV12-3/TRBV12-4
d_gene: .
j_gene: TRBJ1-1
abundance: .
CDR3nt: TGTGCCAGCAGTTTGGCCAGGAACACTGAAGCTTTCTTT
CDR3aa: CASSLARNTEAFF

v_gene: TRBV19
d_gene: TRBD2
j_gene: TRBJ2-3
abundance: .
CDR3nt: TGTGCCAGTAGAACGATGGCGGGGGGGCCTCCAGATACGCAGTATTTT
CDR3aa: CASRTMAGGPPDTQYF

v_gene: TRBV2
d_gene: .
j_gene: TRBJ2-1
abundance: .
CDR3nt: TGTGCGAGTCGGAGGGATTATATCGGCAATGAGCAGTTCTTC
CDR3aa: CASRRDYIGNEQFF

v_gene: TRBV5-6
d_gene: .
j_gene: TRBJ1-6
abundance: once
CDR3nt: TGTGCCAGCAGCTTGGCCGGGGCCGGGTATAATTCACCCCTCCACTTT
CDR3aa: CASSLAGAGYNSPLHF

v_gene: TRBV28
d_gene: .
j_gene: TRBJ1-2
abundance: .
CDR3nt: TGTGCCAGCAGTTTACTAACCAACTATGGCTACACCTTC
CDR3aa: CASSLLTNYGYTF

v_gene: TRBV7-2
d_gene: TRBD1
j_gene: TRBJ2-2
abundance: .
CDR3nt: TGTGCCAGCAGCCCCCCGGACAGGGTTTACACCGGGGAGCTGTTTTTT
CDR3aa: CASSPPDRVYTGELFF

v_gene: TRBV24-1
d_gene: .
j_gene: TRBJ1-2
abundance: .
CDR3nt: TGTGCCACCAGTGATATCAACAGGCAAAGCTACACCTTC
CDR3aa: CATSDINRQSYTF

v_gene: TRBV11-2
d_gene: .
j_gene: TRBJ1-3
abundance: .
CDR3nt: TGTGCCAGCAGCTTAGATGGCAGGGGAGGAAACACCATATATTTT
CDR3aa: CASSLDGRGGNTIYF

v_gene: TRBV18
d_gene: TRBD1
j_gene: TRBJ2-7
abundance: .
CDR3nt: TGTGCCAGCTCACCCGGACAGGGGCCCTACGAGCAGTACTTC
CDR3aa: CASSPGQGPYEQYF

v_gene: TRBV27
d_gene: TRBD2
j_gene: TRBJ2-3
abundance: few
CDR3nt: TGTGCCAGCAGTTTATTGGGGGGGGGAAGCACAGATACGCAGTATTTT
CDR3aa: CASSLLGGGSTDTQYF

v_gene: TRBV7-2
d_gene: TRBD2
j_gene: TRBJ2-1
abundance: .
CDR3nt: TGTGCCAGCAGCTTGACTAGCGGGTTCTACAATGAGCAGTTCTTC
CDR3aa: CASSLTSGFYNEQFF

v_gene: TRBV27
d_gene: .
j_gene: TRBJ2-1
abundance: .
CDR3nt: TGTGCCAGCAGTTTAGCGGGGTACTACAATGAGCAGTTCTTC
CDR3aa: CASSLAGYYNEQFF

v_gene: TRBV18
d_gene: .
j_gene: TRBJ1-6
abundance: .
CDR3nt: TGTGCCAGCTCACTCAGGCGAGAGAATTCACCCCTCCACTTT
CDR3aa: CASSLRRENSPLHF

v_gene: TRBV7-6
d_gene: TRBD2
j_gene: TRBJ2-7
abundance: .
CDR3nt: TGTGCCAGCAGCGATACGACTAGCGGGAGATTGCGACCCTACGAGCAGTACTTC
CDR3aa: CASSDTTSGRLRPYEQYF

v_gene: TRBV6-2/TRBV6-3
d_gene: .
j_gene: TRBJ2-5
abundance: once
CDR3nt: TGTGCCAGCAGTTACGAAGAGACCCAGTACTTC
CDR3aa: CASSYEETQYF

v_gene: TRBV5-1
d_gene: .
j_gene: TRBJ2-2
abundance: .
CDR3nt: TGCGCCAGCAGGGTTAAAGGGGAGCTGTTTTTT
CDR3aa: CASRVKGELFF

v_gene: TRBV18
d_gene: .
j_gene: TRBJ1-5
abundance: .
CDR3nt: TGTGCCAGCTCTACAGGGTACAATCAGCCCCAGCATTTT
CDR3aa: CASSTGYNQPQHF

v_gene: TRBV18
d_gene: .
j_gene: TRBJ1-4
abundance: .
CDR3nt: TGTGCCAGCTCGTGGACAGCTAATGAAAAACTGTTTTTT
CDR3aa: CASSWTANEKLFF

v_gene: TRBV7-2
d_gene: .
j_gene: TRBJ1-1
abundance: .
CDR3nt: TGTGCCAGCAGCATCTGGCGGAATGAAGCTTTCTTT
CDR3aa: CASSIWRNEAFF

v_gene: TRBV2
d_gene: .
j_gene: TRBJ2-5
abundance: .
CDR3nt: TGTGCCAGCATCCCTCGTAGGCAAGAGACCCAGTACTTC
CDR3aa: CASIPRRQETQYF

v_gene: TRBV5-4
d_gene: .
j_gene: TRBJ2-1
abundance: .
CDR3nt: TGTGCCAGCAGCACGGGACTGGCGGCCTACAATGAGCAGTTCTTC
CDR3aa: CASSTGLAAYNEQFF

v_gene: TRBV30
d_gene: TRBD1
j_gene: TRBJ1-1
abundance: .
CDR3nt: TGTGCCTGGAGGACAGGGGCGTACACTGAAGCTTTCTTT
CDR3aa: CAWRTGAYTEAFF

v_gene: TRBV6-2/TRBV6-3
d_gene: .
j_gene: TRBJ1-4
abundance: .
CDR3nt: TGTGCCAGCAGTTTAGACAGGCCCTGGGAAAAACTGTTTTTT
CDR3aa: CASSLDRPWEKLFF

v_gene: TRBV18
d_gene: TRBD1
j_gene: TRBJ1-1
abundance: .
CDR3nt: TGTGCCAGCTCAACGACAGGGGCAGGGGCTTTCTTT
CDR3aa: CASSTTGAGAFF

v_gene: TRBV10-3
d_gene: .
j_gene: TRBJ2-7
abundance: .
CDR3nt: TGTGCCACCCGGCTCACCCCCCAGGAATACGAGCAGTACTTC
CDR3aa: CATRLTPQEYEQYF

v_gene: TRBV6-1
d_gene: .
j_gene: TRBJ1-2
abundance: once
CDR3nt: TGTGCCAGCAGTGAAGCGCGAGGAGAACCTAACTATGGCTACACCTTC
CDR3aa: CASSEARGEPNYGYTF

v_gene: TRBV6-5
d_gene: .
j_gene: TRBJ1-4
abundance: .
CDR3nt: TGTGCCAGCAGCCTCCGGGGGGGCCCTAATGAAAAACTGTTTTTT
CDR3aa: CASSLRGGPNEKLFF

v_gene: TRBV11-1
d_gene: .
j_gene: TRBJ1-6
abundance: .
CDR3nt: TGTGCCAGCAGCCGACTGGGGAATTCACCCCTCCACTTT
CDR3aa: CASSRLGNSPLHF

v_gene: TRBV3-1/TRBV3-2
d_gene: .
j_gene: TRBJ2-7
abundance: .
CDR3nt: TGTGCCAGCAGCCAAGACAGGGCGCGGTACGAGCAGTACTTC
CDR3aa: CASSQDRARYEQYF

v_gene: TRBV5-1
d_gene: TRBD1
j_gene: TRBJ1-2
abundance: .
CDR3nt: TGCGCCAGCAGCAAGTCTTCGGGACAGCGGGACTATGGCTACACCTTC
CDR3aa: CASSKSSGQRDYGYTF

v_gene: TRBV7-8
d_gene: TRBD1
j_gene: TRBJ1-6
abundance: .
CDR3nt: TGTGCCAGCAGCTGGAGGGGACAGGGAAATAATTCACCCCTCCACTTT
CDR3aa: CASSWRGQGNNSPLHF

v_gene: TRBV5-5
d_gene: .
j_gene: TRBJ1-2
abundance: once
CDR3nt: TGTGCCAGCAGCTTGCAGGCAAACTATGGCTACACCTTC
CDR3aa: CASSLQANYGYTF

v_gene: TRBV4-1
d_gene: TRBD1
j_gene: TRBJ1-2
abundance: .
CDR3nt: TGCGCCAGCAGCCCCATATACAGGGGGGACTATGGCTACACCTTC
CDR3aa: CASSPIYRGDYGYTF